This section outlines one TCR beta chain sequence together with its context. The CDR3 consists of 15 residues. Germline CDR1 reads MNHEY; CDR2 reads SMNVEV (reference sequence). The germline V and J ends were trimmed by 11 bases and 2 bases, with 22 bases remaining between them. This sample was included in a study of cytomegalovirus exposure and HLA in healthy donors. PCR involved 60 Vbeta and 13 Jbeta primers. In the source study's methods: About 10 million shared chains were among the about 80 million unique TCR beta chains that a later analysis counted. Libraries were prepared by immunoSEQ multiplex PCR; TCRdb keeps only in-frame clonotypes and omits some of them. Clonal size and the V and J genes are those of that table, whereas D and trimming came from the DNA. This table holds roughly 100,000 clones, 81% found once.

Sequenced material: PBMCs. The V and J genes are TRBV27 and TRBJ2-7; tentative D call: TRBD2 (5 bases). The TCR comes from a human donor in good health. CDR3 region: CAPQRPTSSPYEQYF. As DNA, the CDR3 is TGTGCCCCCCAACGCCCCACTAGTTCCCCCTACGAGCAGTACTTC.